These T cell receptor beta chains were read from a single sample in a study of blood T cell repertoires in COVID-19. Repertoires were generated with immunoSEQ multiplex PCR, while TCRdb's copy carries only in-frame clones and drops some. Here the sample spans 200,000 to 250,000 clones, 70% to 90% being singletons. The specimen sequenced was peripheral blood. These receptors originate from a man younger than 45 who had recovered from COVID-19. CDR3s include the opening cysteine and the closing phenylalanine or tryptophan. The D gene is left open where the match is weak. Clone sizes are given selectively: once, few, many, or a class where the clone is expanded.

cdr3_aa: CASSPSQTATSNEQFF
cdr3_nt: TGTGCCAGCTCACCTTCCCAGACAGCGACTTCCAATGAGCAGTTCTTC
v_call: TRBV18
d_call: .
j_call: TRBJ2-1
clone_size: .

cdr3_aa: CASSQDKNTEAFF
cdr3_nt: TGCGCCAGCAGCCAAGACAAGAACACTGAAGCTTTCTTT
v_call: TRBV4-3
d_call: .
j_call: TRBJ1-1
clone_size: .

cdr3_aa: CASSPMTALNTEAFF
cdr3_nt: TGTGCCAGCAGCCCTATGACAGCCTTGAACACTGAAGCTTTCTTT
v_call: TRBV5-5
d_call: .
j_call: TRBJ1-1
clone_size: .

cdr3_aa: CASSQNREGNEQFF
cdr3_nt: TGCGCCAGCAGCCAGAACAGGGAAGGGAATGAGCAGTTCTTC
v_call: TRBV4-1
d_call: .
j_call: TRBJ2-1
clone_size: .

cdr3_aa: CASRRTSGGQETQYF
cdr3_nt: TGTGCCAGCAGAAGAACTAGCGGGGGTCAAGAGACCCAGTACTTC
v_call: TRBV2
d_call: TRBD2
j_call: TRBJ2-5
clone_size: .

cdr3_aa: CASSSWTSGGTDTQYF
cdr3_nt: TGTGCCAGCAGCTCCTGGACTAGCGGGGGCACAGATACGCAGTATTTT
v_call: TRBV7-9
d_call: TRBD2
j_call: TRBJ2-3
clone_size: .

cdr3_aa: CARGGQETQYF
cdr3_nt: TGTGCCAGGGGGGGGCAAGAGACCCAGTACTTC
v_call: TRBV2
d_call: TRBD2
j_call: TRBJ2-5
clone_size: .

cdr3_aa: CASSADQGGTQYF
cdr3_nt: TGTGCCAGCAGCGCCGACCAGGGAGGGACGCAGTATTTT
v_call: TRBV7-9
d_call: TRBD2
j_call: TRBJ2-3
clone_size: .

cdr3_aa: CASRPGQGALNTIYF
cdr3_nt: TGCGCCAGCAGACCCGGACAGGGGGCTTTAAACACCATATATTTT
v_call: TRBV10-2
d_call: TRBD1
j_call: TRBJ1-3
clone_size: few

cdr3_aa: CASSSGQGAYEQYF
cdr3_nt: TGCGCCAGCTCCTCGGGACAGGGGGCCTACGAGCAGTACTTC
v_call: TRBV5-1
d_call: TRBD1
j_call: TRBJ2-7
clone_size: .

cdr3_aa: CASGLAGGDTQYF
cdr3_nt: TGTGCCAGCGGACTAGCGGGGGGAGATACGCAGTATTTT
v_call: TRBV19
d_call: TRBD2
j_call: TRBJ2-3
clone_size: .

cdr3_aa: CASSQREGRGYTF
cdr3_nt: TGTGCCAGCAGCCAACGGGAAGGAAGGGGCTACACCTTC
v_call: TRBV3-1/TRBV3-2
d_call: .
j_call: TRBJ1-2
clone_size: .

cdr3_aa: CASSSGTGAANTGELFF
cdr3_nt: TGCGCCAGCAGCTCCGGGACAGGGGCTGCGAACACCGGGGAGCTGTTTTTT
v_call: TRBV4-3
d_call: TRBD1
j_call: TRBJ2-2
clone_size: .

cdr3_aa: CASSLGLSSSYEQYF
cdr3_nt: TGTGCCAGCAGCTTAGGTCTGTCGAGCTCCTACGAGCAGTACTTC
v_call: TRBV7-9
d_call: .
j_call: TRBJ2-7
clone_size: .

cdr3_aa: CASSSPRGGADNQETQYF
cdr3_nt: TGTGCCAGCAGCTCCCCCCGGGGGGGAGCAGACAACCAAGAGACCCAGTACTTC
v_call: TRBV5-4
d_call: TRBD2
j_call: TRBJ2-5
clone_size: .

cdr3_aa: CASSVTGINEKLFF
cdr3_nt: TGCGCCAGCAGCGTGACAGGGATTAATGAAAAACTGTTTTTT
v_call: TRBV4-1
d_call: TRBD1
j_call: TRBJ1-4
clone_size: .

cdr3_aa: CAWSVLPTRRSKGYTF
cdr3_nt: TGTGCCTGGAGTGTACTTCCCACGCGTCGTAGCAAGGGCTACACCTTC
v_call: TRBV30
d_call: .
j_call: TRBJ1-2
clone_size: once

cdr3_aa: CASSLLVVASSTDTQYF
cdr3_nt: TGTGCCAGCAGCCTATTAGTAGTTGCGTCTAGCACAGATACGCAGTATTTT
v_call: TRBV7-2
d_call: .
j_call: TRBJ2-3
clone_size: .

cdr3_aa: CASSLTHSGTERTDTQYF
cdr3_nt: TGTGCCAGCAGCTTGACACATTCCGGGACAGAGCGGACAGATACGCAGTATTTT
v_call: TRBV7-9
d_call: TRBD1
j_call: TRBJ2-3
clone_size: .

cdr3_aa: CASSVGVLGLFNEQFF
cdr3_nt: TGTGCCAGCAGCGTAGGGGTTTTGGGACTATTCAATGAGCAGTTCTTC
v_call: TRBV9
d_call: TRBD2
j_call: TRBJ2-1
clone_size: .

cdr3_aa: CASSFPGYGYTF
cdr3_nt: TGTGCCAGCAGCTTTCCAGGTTACGGCTACACCTTC
v_call: TRBV5-4
d_call: .
j_call: TRBJ1-2
clone_size: .

cdr3_aa: CASSLLGQGLNTQYF
cdr3_nt: TGTGCCAGCAGCTTGTTGGGACAGGGGCTCAATACGCAGTATTTT
v_call: TRBV5-4
d_call: TRBD1
j_call: TRBJ2-3
clone_size: once

cdr3_aa: CASSPLAGVDTQYF
cdr3_nt: TGTGCCAGCAGCCCCCTAGCGGGGGTAGATACGCAGTATTTT
v_call: TRBV5-5
d_call: TRBD2
j_call: TRBJ2-3
clone_size: once

cdr3_aa: CASSFAGPPSGNTIYF
cdr3_nt: TGCGCCAGCAGCTTTGCAGGGCCGCCTTCTGGAAACACCATATATTTT
v_call: TRBV5-1
d_call: .
j_call: TRBJ1-3
clone_size: .